These 3 T cell receptor beta chains were all obtained from the same sample, sequenced in a study of blood T cell repertoires in COVID-19 (dated by TCRdb to 2018 to 2020). The library came from the immunoSEQ multiplex PCR assay. Not all clones reach the TCRdb copy of this immuneACCESS table, which keeps in-frame sequences only. Checked studies attribute under half of the gap to unresolved V genes and leave the rest unexplained. The sample table lists under 250,000 clones, 85% of them with a count of one. The ten largest clonotypes hold around 10% of the sample. Sequencing was done on a sample of PBMCs or T cells enriched from blood (not recorded which). The receptors derive from a woman between 50 and 59 years old with acute COVID-19.

The rearrangement uses TRBV2 and TRBJ1-4; D gene unclear. Germline CDR1 and CDR2: SNHLY and FYNNEI. The CDR3 extends over 15 amino acids. Trimming left V 5 bases short and J 6 bases short, with 16 bases between. This CDR3 is CASSNIGRNDEKLFF. CDR3 in DNA: TGTGCCAGCAGTAATATCGGCAGGAACGATGAAAAACTGTTTTTT.

This clone is a singleton in its sample. V is TRBV12-3 or TRBV12-4 and J is TRBJ1-3; 7 bases line up with TRBD1. The CDR3 length is 13 residues. V was pared by 7 bases and J by 3 bases, with 3 bases of the junction left unmatched. This CDR3 is CASTRTGGNTIYF. CDR3 nucleotides: TGTGCCAGCACTCGGACAGGTGGAAACACCATATATTTT.

The chain combines TRBV24-1 with TRBJ1-2; D might be TRBD1 (5 bases). The CDR3 contains 13 residues. Looked up from germline, CDR1 is KGHDR and CDR2 is SFDVKD. V lost 7 bases and J lost 5, with 13 bases in between. The CDR3 nucleotides are TGTGCCACCAGAGGACAATCGAATTATGGCTACACCTTC. Protein sequence: CATRGQSNYGYTF.